The present T cell receptor beta chain was sequenced within a study of blood T cells in healthy people across ages. Then a second PCR, running roughly 7 to 11 cycles, was carried out with a sample-barcoded 5' primer and a J-beta primer mix. One entry per CDR3 protein, called by TCRdb with MiXCR from the 5' RACE reads. The repertoire includes hundreds of thousands of distinct CDR3 sequences, around 27% of them detected once, and roughly 3.5% sits in the top ten. CDR3 length: 18 amino acids. Germline assignment: CDR1 SGDLS and CDR2 YYNGEE. The V gene end was trimmed by 0 bases and the J gene end by 4 bases; junction bases not matched to a gene: 11. In addition, the sample was reused for a study of T cells of mothers and their children.

The sequence was collected from a boy aged 2-15 years in good health. Material: blood. This chain uses TRBV9 with TRBJ2-5, with 11 bases matching TRBD2. The CDR3: CASSVGGALAGGRETQYF. CDR3 sequence (DNA): TGTGCCAGCAGCGTAGGAGGGGCGCTAGCGGGAGGACGAGAGACCCAGTACTTC.